These 18 T cell receptor beta chains came from one sample sequenced in a study of shared clonotypes between healthy human individuals (TCRdb year 2020). CD8 naive samples consisted of CD45RO-negative cells that were positively selected for CCR7, yielding a CD45RA+CCR7+ population without TemRA cells. Library construction relied on the immunoSEQ multiplex PCR assay. TCRdb obtained this table from immuneACCESS and retained in-frame rearrangements with V and J assigned. These tables miss some clones; where compared with another copy, unresolved V genes account for less than half of the shortfall, and the remainder is unexplained. The sample table contains more than 2 million clones; only one count was recorded for about 95% of them. The top ten clones comprise 0.9% to 1.4% of the sample. The sequencing input was naive CD8+ T cells sorted from blood. In the paper's terms, the cell subset or site label means: CD45RA+CCR7+. Source of these receptors: a man younger than 35 in good health.

This clone has a single count. The chain is built from TRBV28 and TRBJ1-5; possibly TRBD1 for D (5 bases). The V end was cut by 5 bases, the J end by 5 bases, with 10 bases between. Germline CDR1 is MDHEN and CDR2 is SYDVKM. The CDR3 loop spans 13 amino acids. The CDR3 sequence: CASSPGGDQPQHF. The CDR3 region has the DNA TGTGCCAGCAGTCCCGGGGGGGATCAGCCCCAGCATTTT.

The chain links TRBV4-3 to TRBJ1-2; D is unclear. This CDR3 contains 15 residues. V lost 0 bases to trimming and J lost 0 bases, with 8 bases between them. The germline CDR1 and CDR2 sequences are LGHNA and YSLEER. The CDR3 DNA sequence: TGCGCCAGCAGCCAAGACGGCAGATCTAACTATGGCTACACCTTC. It is translated as CASSQDGRSNYGYTF.

The chain combines TRBV5-4 with TRBJ2-3; the match to TRBD2 covers 13 bases. From germline, CDR1 is SGHNT and CDR2 YYREEE (reference sequence). V dropped 4 bases and J dropped 7; count of bases not matched to a gene: 6. CDR3 length: 15 residues. The DNA for the CDR3 is TGTGCCAGCAGCCCGGGGACTAGCGGGATATATACGCAGTATTTT. Translated: CASSPGTSGIYTQYF.

V and J are TRBV4-2 and TRBJ1-1; a possible D gene is TRBD1 (5 bases). In germline, CDR1 is LGHNA, CDR2 YNFKEQ. This CDR3 contains 13 residues. The germline V and J ends were trimmed by 4 bases and 1 base, with 7 bases remaining between them. Written as DNA, the CDR3 is TGTGCCAGCAGCCTCGGACAGAACACTGAAGCTTTCTTT. This sequence encodes CASSLGQNTEAFF.

The chain combines TRBV27 with TRBJ1-2; D remains ambiguous. This CDR3 contains 14 residues. Germline CDR1 is MNHEY and CDR2 is SMNVEV (reference sequence). V lost 0 bases and J lost 7, with 12 bases in between. The CDR3 sequence is CASSLSRHIGGYTF. The CDR3 DNA reads TGTGCCAGCAGTTTATCGCGTCACATTGGTGGCTACACCTTC.

The V gene is TRBV9, the J gene TRBJ1-1; D ambiguous. Between the trimmed V and J ends, which lost 4 bases and 4 bases, there was a span of 14 bases. This CDR3 has 14 residues. CDR1 is SGDLS and CDR2 is YYNGEE in the germline V gene. Here the CDR3 reads CASSPFSSSTEAFF. The DNA of the CDR3 is TGTGCCAGCAGCCCTTTTTCGAGTAGCACTGAAGCTTTCTTT.

The rearrangement links TRBV19 to TRBJ2-7, with 11 bases fitting TRBD1. The CDR3 is made up of 15 amino acids. V lost 5 bases to trimming and J lost 4 bases; unmatched junction nucleotides: 7. The germline CDR1 and CDR2 sequences are LNHDA and SQIVND (reference sequence). CDR3 protein: CASSAGQGERYEQYF. CDR3 DNA: TGTGCCAGTAGTGCGGGACAGGGGGAACGGTACGAGCAGTACTTC.

A remark on this clone: The sample has other DNA sequences that encode this CDR3 too. J is TRBJ1-1 and V is TRBV27, with a weak D call TRBD1 (6 bases). From germline, CDR1 is MNHEY and CDR2 SMNVEV (reference sequence). V lost 2 bases and J lost 1, with 8 bases in between. The CDR3 runs to 14 residues. The CDR3 nucleotides are TGTGCCAGCAGTTTAACGGGGGCGAACACTGAAGCTTTCTTT. The encoded protein is CASSLTGANTEAFF.

The chain employs TRBV6-1 and TRBJ1-5; D unclear. The CDR3 has 13 amino acids. Germline V gives CDR1 MNHNS, CDR2 SASEGT. Trimming pared 0 bases from V and 3 bases from J, leaving 3 bases between. This CDR3 is CASSEALNQPQHF. DNA for the CDR3: TGTGCCAGCAGTGAAGCGCTCAATCAGCCCCAGCATTTT.

The chain recombines TRBV29-1 with TRBJ2-5; TRBD1 might be the D (6 bases). TRBJ2-7 matches the DNA end more closely, so the J call is doubtful. CDR3 length equals 12 residues. From germline, CDR1 is SQVTM and CDR2 ANQGSEA. The CDR3 loop is CSVRDTTYEQYF. CDR3 coding DNA: TGCAGCGTCCGGGACACCACCTACGAGCAGTACTTC.

This chain links TRBV7-6 with TRBJ2-5, with D unclear. V lost 2 bases, J lost 5 bases, and 15 bases lay in between. The length of the CDR3 is 15 residues. CDR1 and CDR2 from the germline V gene are SGHVS and FNYEAQ. The CDR3 region has the DNA TGTGCCAGCAGCTTACCCCGGGTGACGGGCGAGACCCAGTACTTC. Protein: CASSLPRVTGETQYF.

Of note for this clone: The identical CDR3 is also encoded by other nucleotide sequences in the sample. CDR3 in DNA: TGTGCCAGCCTGGGTACCGGGGAGCTGTTTTTT. The encoded protein is CASLGTGELFF. The V and J genes are TRBV6-1 and TRBJ2-2, with unresolved D. The V end was cut by 8 bases, the J end by 5 bases, with 6 bases between. CDR1 is MNHNS and CDR2 is SASEGT in the germline V gene. This CDR3 has 11 amino acids.

This CDR3 reads CASSSPGGNYGYTF. The CDR3 DNA sequence: TGTGCCAGCAGCAGCCCAGGGGGCAACTATGGCTACACCTTC. The rearrangement uses TRBV7-3 and TRBJ1-2; TRBD1 matches at 8 bases. This CDR3 is 14 amino acids long. The trim removed 5 bases at V and 2 bases at J, leaving 4 bases unmatched. Germline CDR1 is SGHTA and CDR2 is FQGTGA. The full variable domain, its missing parts supplied by reference TRBV7-3 and TRBJ1-2, is GAGVSQTPSNKVTEKGKYVELRCDPISGHTALYWYRQSLGQGPEFLIYFQGTGAADDSGLPNDRFFAVRPEGSVSTLKIQRTERGDSAVYLCASSSPGGNYGYTFGSGTRLTVV.

V is TRBV11-2 and J is TRBJ2-1, with 7 bases identical to TRBD2. The V gene's germline CDR1 is SGHAT and CDR2 FQNNGV. V lost 1 base, J lost 10 bases, and 16 bases stayed unmatched. CDR3 length: 17 amino acids. In DNA form, the CDR3 reads TGTGCCAGCAGCTTAGGGGAGGGCGGGAGCGGCTTATGGGAGCAGTTCTTC. It is translated as CASSLGEGGSGLWEQFF.

About this clone itself: This sample also contains other DNA sequences that code for the same CDR3. The rearrangement joins TRBV4-3 to TRBJ1-1; no reliable D call. Germline V gene lookup returns CDR1 LGHNA and CDR2 YSLEER. This CDR3 has 13 amino acids. The germline V and J ends were trimmed by 2 bases and 0 bases, with 4 bases remaining between them. The DNA of the CDR3 is TGCGCCAGCAGCCAATCATTGAACACTGAAGCTTTCTTT. This gives the protein CASSQSLNTEAFF.

The rearrangement joins TRBV6-1 to TRBJ1-4, with D perhaps matching TRBD1 (6 bases). In germline, CDR1 is MNHNS, CDR2 SASEGT. This CDR3 has 17 amino acids. Deletions cut 4 bases from V and 7 bases from J, with 22 bases between. The CDR3 DNA sequence: TGTGCCAGCAGTGGGAACAGGGAGGGGTTCGTCGGTGAAAAACTGTTTTTT. It translates to CASSGNREGFVGEKLFF.

The chain combines TRBV4-3 with TRBJ2-1, with unresolved D. Germline V gene lookup returns CDR1 LGHNA and CDR2 YSLEER. This CDR3 has 15 amino acids. V was pared by 0 bases and J by 4 bases, with 10 bases between. CDR3 sequence: CASSQEYSIYNEQFF. The DNA for the CDR3 is TGCGCCAGCAGCCAAGAATATAGCATTTACAATGAGCAGTTCTTC.

This chain connects TRBV4-1 to TRBJ2-7, with D possibly TRBD1 on 6 matching bases. Germline V lookup: CDR1 MGHRA, CDR2 YSYEKL. Trimming shortened V by 1 base and J by 2 bases, and 9 bases separated the two germline ends. The CDR3 is 14 amino acids. The CDR3 coding sequence is TGCGCCAGCAGCCAAGCAGGGGCCCCCTACGAGCAGTACTTC. Residues: CASSQAGAPYEQYF.